The 21 T cell receptor beta chains in this list originate from one sample, sequenced in a study of cytomegalovirus exposure and HLA in healthy donors. PCR involved 60 Vbeta and 13 Jbeta primers. The assay was immunoSEQ multiplex PCR, and TCRdb's table has in-frame clones only and misses some. The sample has approximately 140,000 clones, around 57% seen once. Sequences were obtained from PBMCs. The receptor set was obtained from a male donor in good health and CMV-seronegative.

The chain recombines TRBV7-2 with TRBJ2-1; TRBD2 aligns across 14 bases. Losses at the gene ends were 4 bases for V and 12 bases for J; bases not matched to a gene: 11. CDR3 size: 16 residues. CDR1 and CDR2 (germline): SGHTA, FQGNSA. Here the CDR3 reads CASSWAGTSGGSGQFF. CDR3 sequence (DNA): TGTGCCAGCAGCTGGGCCGGGACTAGCGGGGGTTCGGGGCAGTTCTTC.

The chain couples TRBV6-1 to TRBJ2-7, with 10 bases aligning to TRBD2. The V segment lost 4 bases and the J segment 4 bases; nucleotides outside the gene matches: 13. Germline loops: CDR1 MNHNS, CDR2 SASEGT. This CDR3 is 17 amino acids long. The CDR3 DNA is TGTGCCAGCAGTGCAGGCCTAGCGGGGGCCTTATTATACGAGCAGTACTTC. Translation: CASSAGLAGALLYEQYF.

J is TRBJ1-1 and V is TRBV7-2; tentative D call: TRBD1 (5 bases). CDR3 size: 15 residues. Looked up from germline, CDR1 is SGHTA and CDR2 is FQGNSA. Trimming stripped 5 bases from V and 2 bases from J, with 15 bases between. CDR3 residues: CASSPQMGGNTEAFF. CDR3 DNA: TGTGCCAGCAGCCCCCAGATGGGGGGTAACACTGAAGCTTTCTTT.

The V gene is TRBV5-4, the J gene TRBJ1-5, with D possibly TRBD1 on 6 matching bases. Germline V gene data show CDR1 as SGHNT and CDR2 as YYREEE (reference sequence). The germline V and J ends were trimmed by 4 bases and 4 bases, with 18 bases remaining between them. The CDR3 sequence is 16 residues long. The CDR3 bases are TGTGCCAGCAGCCTCAAACCGGGGGGCGAGAATCAGCCCCAGCATTTT. It yields the protein CASSLKPGGENQPQHF.

This clone occurred once. The chain recombines TRBV5-1 with TRBJ2-3; D uncertain. Germline assignment: CDR1 SGHRS and CDR2 YFSETQ. The CDR3 runs to 11 residues. Trimming pared 4 bases from V and 5 bases from J, leaving 5 bases between. The chain's CDR3 is CASSDIDTQYF. The CDR3 coding sequence is TGCGCCAGCAGCGACATAGATACGCAGTATTTT.

The count of this clone is one. The chain has TRBV4-1 and TRBJ2-3, with a possible D match to TRBD1 (6 bases). The length of the CDR3 is 15 residues. V lost 2 bases to trimming and J lost 2 bases, with 11 bases between them. CDR1 is MGHRA, CDR2 YSYEKL, per germline. The CDR3 region has the DNA TGCGCCAGCAGCCAACGACAGGCAATCACAGATACGCAGTATTTT. Translated: CASSQRQAITDTQYF.

The gene calls are TRBV7-3 and TRBJ2-3; maybe TRBD1 (6 bases). The CDR3 spans 16 residues. V was shortened by 1 base and J by 0 bases, with 11 bases between the two germline ends. Germline CDR1 reads SGHTA; CDR2 reads FQGTGA. The DNA for the CDR3 is TGTGCCAGCAGCTTAAATGGGGGCTCAAGCACAGATACGCAGTATTTT. This translates into CASSLNGGSSTDTQYF.

This chain uses TRBV19 with TRBJ1-5, with D unclear. V was cut by 3 bases and J by 7 bases, with 7 bases left in between. Germline loops: CDR1 LNHDA, CDR2 SQIVND (reference sequence). This CDR3 is 12 amino acids long. CDR3 protein: CASSIGMQPQHF. The CDR3 coding sequence is TGTGCCAGTAGTATCGGGATGCAGCCCCAGCATTTT.

There are a few counts of this clone. The chain joins TRBV29-1 to TRBJ1-5; tentative D call: TRBD1 (5 bases). The CDR3 sequence is 13 residues long. V gave up 2 bases and J gave up 7 bases, with 12 bases separating them. The germline V gene has CDR1 SQVTM and CDR2 ANQGSEA. The CDR3 DNA is TGCAGCGTTGAATTTCAGGGTGGGCAGCCCCAGCATTTT. Encoded protein: CSVEFQGGQPQHF.

This chain links TRBV27 with TRBJ1-1; no firm D call. Trimming took 8 bases from V and 7 from J, leaving 14 bases between them. Germline CDR1 and CDR2: MNHEY and SMNVEV (reference sequence). This CDR3 is built from 12 residues. The CDR3 sequence: CASYGLGSEAFF. DNA for the CDR3: TGTGCCAGCTACGGACTGGGGAGTGAAGCTTTCTTT.

The chain links TRBV5-1 to TRBJ2-3; TRBD1 matches at 9 bases. CDR3 length equals 15 residues. Trimming at V came to 2 bases and at J to 2 bases, leaving 3 bases not matched to a gene. Germline loops: CDR1 SGHRS, CDR2 YFSETQ. The CDR3 DNA is TGCGCCAGCAGCTTTGACAGGGGGGACACAGATACGCAGTATTTT. It encodes CASSFDRGDTDTQYF.

The chain employs TRBV18 and TRBJ1-2; 9 bases are shared with TRBD1. CDR1 and CDR2 (germline): KGHSH, LQKENI. This CDR3 region has 13 residues. The ends lost 3 bases at V and 7 bases at J; junction bases unmatched: 3. The CDR3 bases are TGTGCCAGCTCACCGGGACAGGGCGGTGGCTACACCTTC. The encoded protein is CASSPGQGGGYTF.

This clone was seen a few times. This rearrangement joins TRBV5-1 to TRBJ1-2, with D perhaps TRBD1 (5 bases). V was shortened by 4 bases and J by 1 base, with 23 bases between the two germline ends. This CDR3 spans 18 amino acids. Germline loops: CDR1 SGHRS, CDR2 YFSETQ. In DNA, the CDR3 is TGCGCCAGCAGCGCCCCGGGGGGTCTTAGCGCCATTAACTATGGCTACACCTTC. Its translation is CASSAPGGLSAINYGYTF.

The J gene is TRBJ1-5, the V gene TRBV7-2; TRBD1 might be the D (5 bases). CDR1 is SGHTA, CDR2 FQGNSA, per germline. The length of the CDR3 is 16 residues. Trimming took off 2 bases at V and 0 bases at J, with 11 bases between the two ends. CDR3 sequence (DNA): TGTGCCAGCAGCTTACGGGGGGGGTTTAGCAATCAGCCCCAGCATTTT. Protein: CASSLRGGFSNQPQHF.

This clone showed up just a few times. The chain has TRBV27 and TRBJ2-7; 8 nucleotides align to TRBD1. Trimming took 4 bases from V and 1 from J; bases not matched to a gene: 3. CDR3 size: 14 residues. Germline V gene lookup returns CDR1 MNHEY and CDR2 SMNVEV (reference sequence). The CDR3: CASSSGQGSYEQYF. CDR3 nucleotide sequence: TGTGCCAGCAGTTCAGGACAGGGTTCCTACGAGCAGTACTTC.

This chain connects TRBV18 to TRBJ1-2; the match to TRBD1 covers 10 bases. V shed 3 bases, J shed 3 bases, and the junction held 4 bases outside the gene matches. Germline CDR1 KGHSH, CDR2 LQKENI. This CDR3 contains 15 residues. The CDR3 protein is CASSPAGQGHYGYTF. The DNA of the CDR3 is TGTGCCAGCTCACCGGCGGGACAGGGGCACTATGGCTACACCTTC.

This sequence joins TRBV18 and TRBJ2-5; 10 bases align to TRBD2. The CDR3 contains 14 residues. Unmatched junction bases numbered 5, after V lost 5 bases and J lost 5 bases. In germline, CDR1 is KGHSH, CDR2 LQKENI. The CDR3 sequence is CASSSSGGPETQYF. The CDR3 DNA reads as TGTGCCAGCTCAAGTAGCGGGGGGCCGGAGACCCAGTACTTC.

The chain links TRBV9 to TRBJ2-5; TRBD2 is a possible D gene (6 bases). Per germline, CDR1 SGDLS and CDR2 YYNGEE. Trimming took off 4 bases at V and 4 bases at J, with 14 bases between the two ends. This CDR3 is built from 14 residues. The CDR3 is CASSSTEGRETQYF. CDR3 sequence (DNA): TGTGCCAGCAGCTCAACGGAGGGCCGAGAGACCCAGTACTTC.

This clone showed up just once. The chain carries TRBV20-1 and TRBJ2-5; D unclear. V gave up 5 bases and J gave up 7 bases, with 8 bases separating them. The CDR3 is made up of 10 amino acids. The germline gives CDR1 DFQATT, CDR2 SNEGSKA (reference sequence). The DNA for the CDR3 is TGCAGTGCTGCGATATGGACCCAGTACTTC. Its translation is CSAAIWTQYF.

Only one count was recorded for this clone. The chain couples TRBV30 to TRBJ1-2; D is perhaps TRBD1 (5 bases). The V gene's germline CDR1 is GTSNPN and CDR2 SVGIG (reference sequence). The CDR3 is 14 amino acids. V was shortened by 1 base and J by 7 bases, with 16 bases between the two germline ends. CDR3 sequence: CAWSGGRAAFGYTF. DNA of the CDR3: TGTGCCTGGAGTGGCGGCAGGGCGGCTTTTGGCTACACCTTC.

This clone was seen a handful of times. This chain joins TRBV28 and TRBJ2-1, with TRBD1 matching 10 bases. Germline CDR1 reads MDHEN; CDR2 reads SYDVKM. This CDR3 is built from 16 residues. After removal of 6 bases from V and 6 bases from J, the junction contained 11 bases not matched to a gene. The CDR3 protein is CASRDRGPTSGNEQFF. Here the CDR3 DNA reads TGTGCCAGCAGAGACAGGGGGCCTACCTCGGGCAATGAGCAGTTCTTC. Based on the CDR3 plus reference TRBV28 and TRBJ2-1, the full variable domain is DVKVTQSSRYLVKRTGEKVFLECVQDMDHENMFWYRQDPGLGLRLIYFSYDVKMKEKGDIPEGYSVSREKKERFSLILESASTNQTSMYLCASRDRGPTSGNEQFFGPGTRLTVL.